This T cell receptor (beta chain) is from a study of T-cell reconstitution after alpha-beta-depleted transplantation in children. Findings and caveats of the study: The study reportedly traced alpha-beta T cells about two months after transplant to several hundred expanded graft clones.

This clonotype was observed many times. No antigen is known for it. Deletions cut 10 bases from V and 1 base from J, with 6 bases between. CDR3 size: 11 residues. Researchers prepared the TCRbeta library using unique molecular identifiers, the study reports. TCRdb reanalysed the PCR reads using MiXCR and keeps one entry per CDR3 protein. The table has around 270,000 distinct CDR3 sequences, over 9% seen once. The source was PBMCs, collected before TCRalphabeta/CD19-depleted stem cell transplant. The V and J genes are TRBV12-3 or TRBV12-4 and TRBJ2-3, with D unclear. This clonotype was sampled from a boy in the first two years of life with acute myeloid leukemia, due to receive a stem cell transplant. The CDR3 DNA is TGTGCCACCCAGCGCACAGATACGCAGTATTTT. As protein: CATQRTDTQYF.